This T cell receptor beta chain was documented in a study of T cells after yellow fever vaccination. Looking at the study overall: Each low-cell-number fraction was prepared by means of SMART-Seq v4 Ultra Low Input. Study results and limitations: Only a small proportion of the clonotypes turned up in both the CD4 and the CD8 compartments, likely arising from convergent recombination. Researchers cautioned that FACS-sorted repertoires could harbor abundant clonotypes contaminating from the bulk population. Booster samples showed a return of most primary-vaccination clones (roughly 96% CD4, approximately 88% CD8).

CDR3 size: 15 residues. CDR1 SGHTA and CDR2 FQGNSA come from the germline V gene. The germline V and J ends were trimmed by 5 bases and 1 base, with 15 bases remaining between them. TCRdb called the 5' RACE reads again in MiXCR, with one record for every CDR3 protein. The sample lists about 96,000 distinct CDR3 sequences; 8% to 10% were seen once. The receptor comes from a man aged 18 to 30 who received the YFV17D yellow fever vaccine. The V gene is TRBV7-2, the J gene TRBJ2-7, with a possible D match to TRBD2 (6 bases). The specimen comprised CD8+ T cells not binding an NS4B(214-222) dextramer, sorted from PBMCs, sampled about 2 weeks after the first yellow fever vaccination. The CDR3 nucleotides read TGTGCCAGCAGCCACCGGGACTCTTTATCCTACGAGCAGTACTTC. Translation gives CASSHRDSLSYEQYF.